The 22 T cell receptor beta chains below were found in one sample sequenced in a study of identifying expanded T cells in peripheral blood. Generated by immunoSEQ multiplex PCR, the TCRdb table keeps only in-frame clones and is missing some. The table shows 65,000 to 95,000 clones, with around nine tenths occurring only once. Sequenced sample: blood. The receptors derive from a person aged 18 to 75 in good health.

This chain links TRBV7-2 with TRBJ1-5; no clear D gene. This CDR3 spans 15 amino acids. The V end lost 1 base, the J end lost 7 bases, and 14 bases lay between the germline ends. Germline V gene data show CDR1 as SGHTA and CDR2 as FQGNSA. The CDR3 protein is CASSLETVRNQPQHF. The CDR3 DNA follows: TGTGCCAGCAGCTTAGAAACAGTCCGAAACCAGCCCCAGCATTTT.

V usage is TRBV5-8 and J usage is TRBJ1-5, with a tentative D call TRBD1 (6 bases). This CDR3 spans 15 amino acids. V lost 4 bases and J lost 4, with 15 bases in between. Germline V CDR1 and CDR2: SGHTS, YDEGEE. The CDR3 DNA sequence: TGTGCCAGCAGCGCTGGACAGAGGATAAATCAGCCCCAGCATTTT. Protein sequence: CASSAGQRINQPQHF.

V gene TRBV5-1 combines with J gene TRBJ2-3; 9 positions agree with TRBD2. This CDR3 is 16 amino acids long. The trim removed 3 bases at V and 6 bases at J, leaving 11 bases unmatched. Germline CDR1 and CDR2: SGHRS and YFSETQ. CDR3 region: CASSWTPAGGSDTQYF. The CDR3 DNA reads TGCGCCAGCAGCTGGACCCCAGCGGGAGGATCTGATACGCAGTATTTT.

The chain couples TRBV11-3 to TRBJ1-1; perhaps TRBD1 as D (5 bases). The germline V gene has CDR1 SGHNT and CDR2 YENEEA. The CDR3 is 13 residues long. V was pared by 3 bases and J by 1 base, with 6 bases between. This CDR3 is CASSFGQNTEAFF. The DNA for the CDR3 is TGTGCCAGCAGCTTCGGACAGAACACTGAAGCTTTCTTT.

The chain links TRBV11-2 to TRBJ1-6; perhaps TRBD1 as D (6 bases). CDR3 length: 15 residues. Germline lookup yields CDR1 SGHAT and CDR2 FQNNGV. V lost 5 bases and J 8 bases, leaving 16 bases between the germline ends. The CDR3 protein is CASSMGTGRDSPLHF. Here the CDR3 DNA reads TGTGCCAGCAGCATGGGAACAGGGCGGGATTCACCCCTCCACTTT.

The chain has TRBV6-6 and TRBJ1-1; a possible D gene is TRBD1 (6 bases). The CDR3 covers 14 residues. Germline V lookup: CDR1 MNHNY, CDR2 SVGAGI (reference sequence). Trimming removed 6 bases at V and 4 bases at J, with 15 bases between. The CDR3 nucleotides read TGTGCCAGCAGACTCTTCGAGGGGGGCACTGAAGCTTTCTTT. It codes for CASRLFEGGTEAFF.

The chain joins TRBV7-9 to TRBJ1-2; 12 bases are a match to TRBD1. Germline V gene data show CDR1 as SEHNR and CDR2 as FQNEAQ (reference sequence). Losses at the gene ends were 5 bases for V and 4 bases for J; bases not matched to a gene: 11. The CDR3 length is 17 residues. This CDR3 reads CASSTPGQGALGYGYTF. The CDR3, as DNA: TGTGCCAGCAGCACCCCGGGACAGGGGGCGCTCGGCTATGGCTACACCTTC.

The chain links TRBV6-4 to TRBJ2-2; 8 nucleotides line up with TRBD2. Trimming at V came to 2 bases and at J to 6 bases, leaving 5 bases not matched to a gene. The CDR3 spans 15 residues. Germline CDR1 and CDR2: MRHNA and SNTAGT. This chain's CDR3 is CASSDVGGASGELFF. CDR3 sequence (DNA): TGTGCCAGCAGTGACGTCGGGGGGGCATCCGGGGAGCTGTTTTTT.

Only a few counts were recorded for this clone. The genes are TRBV19 and TRBJ2-1; 12 bases are a match to TRBD2. CDR3 length: 15 residues. The V gene end was trimmed by 6 bases and the J gene end by 9 bases; junction bases not matched to a gene: 9. Germline CDR1 and CDR2: LNHDA and SQIVND (reference sequence). The DNA for the CDR3 is TGTGCCAGTAGCCGGCCGCCTAGCGGGAGGGGTGAGCAGTTCTTC. Its translation is CASSRPPSGRGEQFF. The complete variable domain, with remaining parts taken from reference TRBV19 and TRBJ2-1, reads DGGITQSPKYLFRKEGQNVTLSCEQNLNHDAMYWYRQDPGQGLRLIYYSQIVNDFQKGDIAEGYSVSREKKESFPLTVTSAQKNPTAFYLCASSRPPSGRGEQFFGPGTRLTVL.

The chain employs TRBV15 and TRBJ1-2, with 7 bases aligning to TRBD1. CDR1 and CDR2 from the germline V gene are LNHNV and YYDKDF (reference sequence). The CDR3 covers 16 residues. V lost 0 bases to trimming and J lost 8 bases; unmatched junction nucleotides: 12. The CDR3 here is CATSRDLSAGGRGYTF. DNA of the CDR3: TGTGCCACCAGCAGAGATCTGAGTGCAGGGGGTCGGGGCTACACCTTC.

The rearrangement links TRBV5-4 to TRBJ1-1; perhaps TRBD1 as D (6 bases). Trimming removed 2 bases at V and 4 bases at J, with 12 bases between. Germline CDR1 SGHNT, CDR2 YYREEE (reference sequence). The CDR3 consists of 14 residues. Written as DNA, the CDR3 is TGTGCCAGCAGCTTCCCGGGGGCCGTCACTGAAGCTTTCTTT. Translating it yields CASSFPGAVTEAFF.

The gene calls are TRBV7-9 and TRBJ1-1; D is uncertain. This CDR3 has 13 residues. Germline-derived CDR1 and CDR2 are SEHNR and FQNEAQ (reference sequence). V lost 5 bases and J lost 0, with 7 bases in between. CDR3 sequence reads: CASSLDMNTEAFF. The CDR3 region has the DNA TGTGCCAGCAGCCTTGATATGAACACTGAAGCTTTCTTT.

This clone was observed a few times. CDR3 sequence: CASSYSPGPDNSPLHF. As DNA, the CDR3 is TGTGCCAGCAGTTACTCCCCGGGTCCCGATAATTCACCCCTCCACTTT. This chain links TRBV6-5 with TRBJ1-6, with D unclear. V dropped 0 bases and J dropped 5 bases, with 11 bases sitting between them. Germline values: CDR1 MNHEY, CDR2 SVGAGI. The CDR3 has 16 amino acids.

The rearrangement uses TRBV30 and TRBJ1-1; the D gene is possibly TRBD1 (5 bases). Germline values: CDR1 GTSNPN, CDR2 SVGIG (reference sequence). V dropped 2 bases and J dropped 2 bases, with 9 bases sitting between them. This CDR3 spans 13 amino acids. Written as DNA, the CDR3 is TGTGCCTGGAGTAAAGGGGACAACACTGAAGCTTTCTTT. Encoded protein: CAWSKGDNTEAFF.

This chain uses TRBV4-1 with TRBJ2-6, with D perhaps matching TRBD1 or TRBD2 (6 bases each). V was cut by 6 bases and J by 0 bases, with 24 bases left in between. CDR1 and CDR2 (germline): MGHRA, YSYEKL. This CDR3 spans 20 amino acids. The CDR3 bases are TGCGCCAGCAGTATGAGGGGGGCAAAGTCCGATCTCTCTGGGGCCAACGTCCTGACTTTC. Protein sequence: CASSMRGAKSDLSGANVLTF.

The chain employs TRBV30 and TRBJ2-1; TRBD2 aligns across 12 bases. Germline values: CDR1 GTSNPN, CDR2 SVGIG (reference sequence). CDR3 length: 14 amino acids. V shed 1 base, J shed 7 bases, and the junction held 2 bases outside the gene matches. The chain's CDR3 is CAWSDGLAGNEQFF. As DNA, the CDR3 is TGTGCCTGGAGTGACGGACTAGCGGGAAATGAGCAGTTCTTC.

The rearrangement uses TRBV7-6 and TRBJ1-2; D is undetermined. The CDR3 extends over 14 amino acids. Germline-derived CDR1 and CDR2 are SGHVS and FNYEAQ. The germline V and J ends were trimmed by 1 base and 5 bases, with 11 bases remaining between them. The CDR3 coding sequence is TGTGCCAGCAGCTTAGACGCAAACCATTATGGCTACACCTTC. This encodes CASSLDANHYGYTF.

The CDR3 loop reads CAISQDRDGVGYTF. The CDR3, as DNA: TGTGCCATCAGCCAGGACAGGGACGGGGTTGGCTACACCTTC. The chain links TRBV10-3 to TRBJ1-2; 8 nucleotides line up with TRBD1. Germline V gene sequence: CDR1 ENHRY, CDR2 SYGVKD. This CDR3 contains 14 residues. Trimming removed 6 bases from V and 7 bases from J; junction bases left unmatched: 10.

Notes on this clone: The junction and the germline gene differ at one end; a read error may be behind it. The chain has TRBV29-1 and TRBJ2-7; 11 nucleotides agree with TRBD2. CDR1 SQVTM and CDR2 ANQGSEA come from the germline V gene. CDR3 length: 14 residues. The CDR3, as DNA: TGCAACGTTGGCAACCGACTAGCGGGATCGATGCAGTACTTC. Amino acids: CNVGNRLAGSMQYF.

The chain recombines TRBV30 with TRBJ2-5, with 10 bases lining up with TRBD1. The V gene end was trimmed by 3 bases and the J gene end by 0 bases; junction bases not matched to a gene: 4. The germline V gene has CDR1 GTSNPN and CDR2 SVGIG (reference sequence). The CDR3 is 15 amino acids. CDR3 residues: CAWSRTGGNQETQYF. CDR3 in DNA: TGTGCCTGGAGCAGGACAGGGGGTAACCAAGAGACCCAGTACTTC.

The V call is TRBV2, the J call TRBJ2-7; 8 positions match TRBD2. This CDR3 contains 14 residues. The germline gives CDR1 SNHLY, CDR2 FYNNEI. V was pared by 4 bases and J by 2 bases, with 4 bases of the junction left unmatched. CDR3 residues: CASSVTSVTYEQYF. The CDR3 DNA reads TGTGCCAGCAGTGTGACTAGCGTAACCTACGAGCAGTACTTC.

The V and J genes are TRBV5-1 and TRBJ1-1, with D possibly TRBD1 on 5 matching bases. CDR1 and CDR2 (germline): SGHRS, YFSETQ. This CDR3 contains 13 residues. Trimming took off 2 bases at V and 5 bases at J, with 10 bases between the two ends. The CDR3, as DNA: TGCGCCAGCAGCTTCACGGGGGGTACTGAAGCTTTCTTT. Translating it yields CASSFTGGTEAFF.